A selection of T cell receptor beta chains follows, all from one sample in a study of cytotoxic CD8 clonotypes in ibrutinib-treated CLL. Clones were sequenced by immunoSEQ multiplex PCR, and TCRdb holds only the in-frame ones, with some missing. Of over 100,000 clones listed, approximately 85% were seen once; the top ten hold around 2.1%. The sequences come from PBMCs, collected after 24 months of ibrutinib treatment. These receptor sequences come from a human donor with chronic lymphocytic leukemia. CDR3s include the opening cysteine and the closing phenylalanine or tryptophan. D genes are given only for firm matches. Only some rows state a clone size, as once, few, many or a class for expanded clones.

clone_size: -
v_call: TRBV9
j_call: TRBJ2-1
d_call: TRBD1
cdr3_aa: CASSAETGGQFF
cdr3_nt: TGTGCCAGCAGCGCCGAAACAGGGGGTCAGTTCTTC

clone_size: -
v_call: TRBV7-9
j_call: TRBJ2-7
d_call: -
cdr3_aa: CASSLVSSYEQYF
cdr3_nt: TGTGCCAGCAGCTTAGTTTCCAGCTACGAGCAGTACTTC

clone_size: -
v_call: TRBV30
j_call: TRBJ1-3
d_call: -
cdr3_aa: CAWTSTPGGTGNTIYF
cdr3_nt: TGTGCCTGGACCTCGACCCCGGGGGGGACTGGAAACACCATATATTTT

clone_size: once
v_call: TRBV19
j_call: TRBJ2-7
d_call: TRBD2
cdr3_aa: CASSIPGLANCSSYEQYF
cdr3_nt: TGTGCCAGTAGTATCCCGGGACTAGCCAATTGTAGCTCCTACGAGCAGTACTTC

clone_size: -
v_call: TRBV7-2
j_call: TRBJ2-5
d_call: -
cdr3_aa: CASSLGGRSETQYF
cdr3_nt: TGTGCCAGCAGCTTAGGTGGGAGATCGGAGACCCAGTACTTC

clone_size: -
v_call: TRBV18
j_call: TRBJ2-7
d_call: TRBD1
cdr3_aa: CASSGQGTGNEQYF
cdr3_nt: TGTGCCAGCTCAGGACAGGGAACGGGCAACGAGCAGTACTTC

clone_size: -
v_call: TRBV7-9
j_call: TRBJ2-5
d_call: -
cdr3_aa: CASRQTGLEETQYF
cdr3_nt: TGTGCCAGCAGACAGACAGGACTTGAAGAGACCCAGTACTTC

clone_size: once
v_call: TRBV28
j_call: TRBJ2-7
d_call: -
cdr3_aa: CASSSVFAGTLYEQYF
cdr3_nt: TGTGCCAGCAGCTCAGTTTTTGCCGGGACACTGTACGAGCAGTACTTC

clone_size: -
v_call: TRBV7-8
j_call: TRBJ2-1
d_call: -
cdr3_aa: CASRTYNEQFF
cdr3_nt: TGTGCCAGCAGAACTTACAATGAGCAGTTCTTC

clone_size: -
v_call: TRBV19
j_call: TRBJ2-7
d_call: -
cdr3_aa: CASSMTNSYEQYF
cdr3_nt: TGTGCCAGTAGTATGACTAACTCCTACGAGCAGTACTTC

clone_size: -
v_call: TRBV10-3
j_call: TRBJ2-7
d_call: -
cdr3_aa: CAIQGGSYEQYF
cdr3_nt: TGTGCCATCCAAGGGGGATCCTACGAGCAGTACTTC

clone_size: -
v_call: TRBV4-1
j_call: TRBJ2-5
d_call: TRBD2
cdr3_aa: CASSQDAGGETQYF
cdr3_nt: TGCGCCAGCAGCCAAGATGCGGGGGGGGAGACCCAGTACTTC

clone_size: -
v_call: TRBV4-3
j_call: TRBJ1-3
d_call: -
cdr3_aa: CASSGGDLSGTIYF
cdr3_nt: TGCGCCAGCAGTGGGGGGGACCTCTCGGGCACCATATATTTT

clone_size: -
v_call: TRBV2
j_call: TRBJ1-1
d_call: -
cdr3_aa: CASSGEGPPGDTEAFF
cdr3_nt: TGTGCCAGCAGTGGGGAGGGACCGCCTGGGGACACTGAAGCTTTCTTT

clone_size: -
v_call: TRBV27
j_call: TRBJ2-1
d_call: -
cdr3_aa: CASSSGDYNEQFF
cdr3_nt: TGTGCCAGCAGCTCGGGGGATTACAATGAGCAGTTCTTC

clone_size: -
v_call: TRBV15
j_call: TRBJ1-4
d_call: -
cdr3_aa: CATSRGLEPNEKLFF
cdr3_nt: TGTGCCACCAGCAGGGGTCTTGAGCCTAATGAAAAACTGTTTTTT

clone_size: -
v_call: TRBV27
j_call: TRBJ1-2
d_call: TRBD1
cdr3_aa: CASTNTGQGYGYTF
cdr3_nt: TGTGCCAGCACTAACACGGGACAGGGATATGGCTACACCTTC

clone_size: -
v_call: TRBV6-5
j_call: TRBJ1-4
d_call: -
cdr3_aa: CASNGGATNEKLFF
cdr3_nt: TGTGCCAGCAACGGGGGGGCAACTAATGAAAAACTGTTTTTT

clone_size: few
v_call: TRBV10-3
j_call: TRBJ2-1
d_call: TRBD2
cdr3_aa: CAITQGLEGGNEQFF
cdr3_nt: TGTGCCATCACCCAGGGACTAGAGGGAGGGAACGAGCAGTTCTTC

clone_size: few
v_call: TRBV30
j_call: TRBJ1-6
d_call: -
cdr3_aa: CAWDLSYNSPLHF
cdr3_nt: TGTGCCTGGGACCTCTCCTATAATTCACCCCTCCACTTT

clone_size: few
v_call: TRBV10-3
j_call: TRBJ2-7
d_call: -
cdr3_aa: CAISVGSEQYF
cdr3_nt: TGTGCCATCAGTGTGGGTAGCGAGCAGTACTTC

clone_size: -
v_call: TRBV4-2
j_call: TRBJ2-5
d_call: TRBD2
cdr3_aa: CASSQEIAGGQGRRETQYF
cdr3_nt: TGTGCCAGCAGCCAAGAAATAGCGGGGGGCCAGGGCAGGCGAGAGACCCAGTACTTC

clone_size: many
v_call: TRBV5-6
j_call: TRBJ1-5
d_call: TRBD1
cdr3_aa: CASSRTWDRGSNQPQHF
cdr3_nt: TGTGCCAGCAGCCGCACTTGGGACAGGGGAAGCAATCAGCCCCAGCATTTT

clone_size: -
v_call: TRBV7-9
j_call: TRBJ1-5
d_call: -
cdr3_aa: CASSPEGRQPQHF
cdr3_nt: TGTGCCAGCAGCCCTGAGGGGCGACAGCCCCAGCATTTT

clone_size: -
v_call: TRBV19
j_call: TRBJ2-2
d_call: -
cdr3_aa: CASSPYGVASNTGELFF
cdr3_nt: TGTGCCAGTAGTCCGTACGGGGTAGCGAGTAACACCGGGGAGCTGTTTTTT

clone_size: -
v_call: TRBV6-1
j_call: TRBJ1-2
d_call: TRBD1
cdr3_aa: CASMDRGSYGYTF
cdr3_nt: TGTGCCAGCATGGACAGGGGAAGCTATGGCTACACCTTC

clone_size: -
v_call: TRBV7-2
j_call: TRBJ1-2
d_call: -
cdr3_aa: CASISDRLGGYTF
cdr3_nt: TGTGCCAGCATTTCGGACCGGTTAGGTGGCTACACCTTC

clone_size: -
v_call: TRBV30
j_call: TRBJ2-4
d_call: -
cdr3_aa: CAWSASGLPQYF
cdr3_nt: TGTGCCTGGAGTGCAAGCGGGTTACCTCAGTACTTC

clone_size: few
v_call: TRBV5-6
j_call: TRBJ2-3
d_call: -
cdr3_aa: CASSFRGEDTQYF
cdr3_nt: TGTGCCAGCAGCTTTAGGGGCGAAGATACGCAGTATTTT

clone_size: -
v_call: TRBV28
j_call: TRBJ1-6
d_call: -
cdr3_aa: CASRRDGNSPLHF
cdr3_nt: TGTGCCAGCCGCCGGGACGGGAATTCACCCCTCCACTTT

clone_size: -
v_call: TRBV7-2
j_call: TRBJ1-2
d_call: -
cdr3_aa: CASSSRDSNYGYTF
cdr3_nt: TGTGCCAGCAGCAGCCGGGATTCTAACTATGGCTACACCTTC

clone_size: once
v_call: TRBV5-1
j_call: TRBJ2-3
d_call: -
cdr3_aa: CASSAFVDGDTQYF
cdr3_nt: TGCGCCAGCAGCGCCTTTGTGGATGGAGATACGCAGTATTTT

clone_size: -
v_call: TRBV5-6
j_call: TRBJ2-3
d_call: -
cdr3_aa: CASSLRGFNTDTQYF
cdr3_nt: TGTGCCAGCAGCTTGCGCGGGTTTAACACAGATACGCAGTATTTT

clone_size: once
v_call: TRBV7-2
j_call: TRBJ1-4
d_call: -
cdr3_aa: CASSLTGSTNEKLFF
cdr3_nt: TGTGCCAGCAGCCTTACAGGGTCAACTAATGAAAAACTGTTTTTT

clone_size: once
v_call: TRBV5-1
j_call: TRBJ1-1
d_call: -
cdr3_aa: CASSVEGTVGTEAFF
cdr3_nt: TGCGCCAGCAGCGTGGAAGGGACGGTGGGTACTGAAGCTTTCTTT

clone_size: -
v_call: TRBV7-8
j_call: TRBJ1-5
d_call: -
cdr3_aa: CASSLARRNQPQHF
cdr3_nt: TGTGCCAGCAGCTTAGCTCGCCGCAATCAGCCCCAGCATTTT

clone_size: -
v_call: TRBV28
j_call: TRBJ2-7
d_call: -
cdr3_aa: CASHAAGSTGIYEQYF
cdr3_nt: TGTGCCAGTCATGCAGCGGGATCGACAGGGATCTACGAGCAGTACTTC

clone_size: once
v_call: TRBV6-5
j_call: TRBJ1-2
d_call: -
cdr3_aa: CASSYGTQTGYTF
cdr3_nt: TGTGCCAGCAGTTACGGGACCCAGACTGGCTACACCTTC

clone_size: -
v_call: TRBV7-3
j_call: TRBJ2-3
d_call: TRBD2
cdr3_aa: CASSPRALAGGVTDTQYF
cdr3_nt: TGTGCCAGCAGCCCCAGGGCACTAGCGGGAGGAGTCACAGATACGCAGTATTTT

clone_size: -
v_call: TRBV7-2
j_call: TRBJ1-2
d_call: TRBD1
cdr3_aa: CASSLVGGGDDRGYGYTF
cdr3_nt: TGTGCCAGCAGCTTAGTTGGGGGAGGGGACGACAGGGGCTATGGCTACACCTTC

clone_size: -
v_call: TRBV7-2
j_call: TRBJ2-7
d_call: -
cdr3_aa: CASSSTGGRRGEQYF
cdr3_nt: TGTGCCAGCAGCTCAACTGGGGGACGAAGAGGCGAGCAGTACTTC

clone_size: medium-sized
v_call: TRBV5-1
j_call: TRBJ2-2
d_call: -
cdr3_aa: CASSLTTNTGELFF
cdr3_nt: TGCGCCAGCAGCTTGACTACGAACACCGGGGAGCTGTTTTTT

clone_size: few
v_call: TRBV5-8
j_call: TRBJ1-2
d_call: -
cdr3_aa: CASSVTYQGNYGYTF
cdr3_nt: TGTGCCAGCAGCGTTACTTACCAGGGGAACTATGGCTACACCTTC

clone_size: once
v_call: TRBV19
j_call: TRBJ1-4
d_call: -
cdr3_aa: CASSVQASREKLFF
cdr3_nt: TGTGCCAGTAGTGTACAGGCTTCCCGTGAAAAACTGTTTTTT

clone_size: -
v_call: TRBV27
j_call: TRBJ1-1
d_call: -
cdr3_aa: CASSLLLPQGHTEAFF
cdr3_nt: TGTGCCAGCAGTTTGCTACTTCCTCAAGGGCACACTGAAGCTTTCTTT

clone_size: -
v_call: TRBV15
j_call: TRBJ1-1
d_call: -
cdr3_aa: CATSRDRTVNTEAFF
cdr3_nt: TGTGCCACCAGCAGAGATAGGACAGTGAACACTGAAGCTTTCTTT

clone_size: -
v_call: TRBV5-6
j_call: TRBJ1-6
d_call: -
cdr3_aa: CASSFVSSPLHF
cdr3_nt: TGTGCCAGCAGCTTCGTCAGTTCACCCCTCCACTTT

clone_size: -
v_call: TRBV5-6
j_call: TRBJ1-2
d_call: TRBD1
cdr3_aa: CASSWDREEVNYGYTF
cdr3_nt: TGTGCCAGCAGCTGGGACAGGGAGGAGGTTAACTATGGCTACACCTTC

clone_size: -
v_call: TRBV28
j_call: TRBJ2-5
d_call: TRBD2
cdr3_aa: CASSSSTSGRAVETQYF
cdr3_nt: TGTGCCAGCAGTTCATCAACTAGCGGGAGGGCGGTAGAGACCCAGTACTTC

clone_size: -
v_call: TRBV28
j_call: TRBJ2-1
d_call: TRBD2
cdr3_aa: CASSRPTSGKEQFF
cdr3_nt: TGTGCCAGCAGCCGGCCGACTAGCGGGAAGGAGCAGTTCTTC

clone_size: -
v_call: TRBV18
j_call: TRBJ2-5
d_call: -
cdr3_aa: CASSPDSPQETQYF
cdr3_nt: TGTGCCAGCTCGCCGGACAGCCCCCAAGAGACCCAGTACTTC

clone_size: -
v_call: TRBV10-3
j_call: TRBJ2-1
d_call: TRBD2
cdr3_aa: CATNLAGGVYEQFF
cdr3_nt: TGTGCCACTAACCTAGCGGGAGGGGTCTATGAGCAGTTCTTC

clone_size: medium-sized
v_call: TRBV19
j_call: TRBJ2-2
d_call: TRBD1
cdr3_aa: CASSITGTGVNTGELFF
cdr3_nt: TGTGCCAGTAGTATAACCGGGACAGGGGTTAACACCGGGGAGCTGTTTTTT

clone_size: -
v_call: TRBV6-5
j_call: TRBJ2-7
d_call: TRBD1
cdr3_aa: CASSYSGTGGSYEQYF
cdr3_nt: TGTGCCAGCAGTTACTCCGGGACAGGGGGCTCCTACGAGCAGTACTTC